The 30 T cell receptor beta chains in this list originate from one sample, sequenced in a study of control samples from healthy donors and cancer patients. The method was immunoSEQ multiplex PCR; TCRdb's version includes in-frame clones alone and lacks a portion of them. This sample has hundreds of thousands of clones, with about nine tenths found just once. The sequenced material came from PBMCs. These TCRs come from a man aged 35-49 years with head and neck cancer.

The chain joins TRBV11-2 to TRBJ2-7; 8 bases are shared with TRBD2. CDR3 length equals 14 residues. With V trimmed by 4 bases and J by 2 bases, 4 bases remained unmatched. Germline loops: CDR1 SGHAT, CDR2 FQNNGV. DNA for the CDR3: TGTGCCAGCAGCTCCGGGGGGGGTACCTACGAGCAGTACTTC. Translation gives CASSSGGGTYEQYF. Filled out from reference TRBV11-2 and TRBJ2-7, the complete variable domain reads EAGVAQSPRYKIIEKRQSVAFWCNPISGHATLYWYQQILGQGPKLLIQFQNNGVVDDSQLPKDRFSAERLKGVDSTLKIQPAKLEDSAVYLCASSSGGGTYEQYFGPGTRLTVT.

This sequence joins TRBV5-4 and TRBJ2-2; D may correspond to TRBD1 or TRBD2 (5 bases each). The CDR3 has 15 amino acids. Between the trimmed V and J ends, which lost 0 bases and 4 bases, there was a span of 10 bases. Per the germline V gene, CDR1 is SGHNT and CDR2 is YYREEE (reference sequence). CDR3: CASSLGGAGTGELFF. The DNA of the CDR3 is TGTGCCAGCAGCTTGGGAGGGGCAGGCACCGGGGAGCTGTTTTTT.

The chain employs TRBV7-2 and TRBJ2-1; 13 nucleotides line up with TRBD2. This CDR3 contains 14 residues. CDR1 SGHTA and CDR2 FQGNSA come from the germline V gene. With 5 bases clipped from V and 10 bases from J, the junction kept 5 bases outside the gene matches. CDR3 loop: CASSGTSGKGEQFF. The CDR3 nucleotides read TGTGCCAGCAGCGGGACTAGCGGGAAAGGGGAGCAGTTCTTC.

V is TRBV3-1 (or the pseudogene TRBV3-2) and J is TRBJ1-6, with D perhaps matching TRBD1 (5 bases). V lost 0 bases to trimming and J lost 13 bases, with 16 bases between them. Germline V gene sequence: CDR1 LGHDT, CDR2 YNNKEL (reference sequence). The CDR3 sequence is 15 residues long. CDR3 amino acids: CASSQEKGLGVPLHF. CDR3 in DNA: TGTGCCAGCAGCCAAGAGAAAGGCTTGGGGGTTCCCCTCCACTTT.

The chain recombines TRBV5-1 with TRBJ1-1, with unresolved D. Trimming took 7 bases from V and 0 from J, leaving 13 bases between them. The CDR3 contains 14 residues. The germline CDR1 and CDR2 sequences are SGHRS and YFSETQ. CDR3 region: CASVGPGMNTEAFF. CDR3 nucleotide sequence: TGCGCCAGCGTTGGTCCGGGGATGAACACTGAAGCTTTCTTT.

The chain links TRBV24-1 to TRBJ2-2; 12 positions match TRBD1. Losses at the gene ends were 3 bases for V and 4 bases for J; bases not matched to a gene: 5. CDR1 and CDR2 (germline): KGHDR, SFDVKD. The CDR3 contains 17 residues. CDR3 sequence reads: CATSDRDRGRSTGELFF. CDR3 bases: TGTGCCACCAGTGATCGGGACAGGGGGCGAAGCACCGGGGAGCTGTTTTTT.

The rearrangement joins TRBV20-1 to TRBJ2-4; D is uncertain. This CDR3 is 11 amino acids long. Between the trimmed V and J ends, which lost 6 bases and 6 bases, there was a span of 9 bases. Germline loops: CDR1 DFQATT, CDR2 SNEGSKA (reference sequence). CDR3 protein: CSAQAGNIQYF. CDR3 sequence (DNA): TGCAGTGCGCAAGCCGGAAACATTCAGTACTTC.

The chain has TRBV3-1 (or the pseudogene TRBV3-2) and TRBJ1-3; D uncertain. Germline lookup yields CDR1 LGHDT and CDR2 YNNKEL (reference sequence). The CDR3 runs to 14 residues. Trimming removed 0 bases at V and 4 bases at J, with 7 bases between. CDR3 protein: CASSQDWAGNTIYF. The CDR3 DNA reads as TGTGCCAGCAGCCAAGATTGGGCCGGAAACACCATATATTTT.

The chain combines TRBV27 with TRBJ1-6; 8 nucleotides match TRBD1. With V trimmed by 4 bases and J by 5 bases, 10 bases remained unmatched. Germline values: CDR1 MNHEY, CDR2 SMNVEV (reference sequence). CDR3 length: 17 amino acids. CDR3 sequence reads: CASSSTPGQVNNSPLHF. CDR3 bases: TGTGCCAGCAGTTCCACCCCGGGACAGGTGAATAATTCACCCCTCCACTTT.

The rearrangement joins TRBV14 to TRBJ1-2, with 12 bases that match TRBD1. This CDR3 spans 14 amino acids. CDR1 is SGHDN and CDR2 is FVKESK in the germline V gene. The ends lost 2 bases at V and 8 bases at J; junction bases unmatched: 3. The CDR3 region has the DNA TGTGCCAGCAGCCAAAGGGGACAGGGGGCCGGCTACACCTTC. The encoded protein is CASSQRGQGAGYTF.

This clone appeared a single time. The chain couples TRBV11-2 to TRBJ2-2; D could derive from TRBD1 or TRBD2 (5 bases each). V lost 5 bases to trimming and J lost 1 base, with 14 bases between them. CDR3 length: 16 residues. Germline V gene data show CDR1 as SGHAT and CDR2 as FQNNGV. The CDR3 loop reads CASSTSLQGNTGELFF. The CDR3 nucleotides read TGTGCCAGCAGCACTAGTCTCCAGGGGAACACCGGGGAGCTGTTTTTT.

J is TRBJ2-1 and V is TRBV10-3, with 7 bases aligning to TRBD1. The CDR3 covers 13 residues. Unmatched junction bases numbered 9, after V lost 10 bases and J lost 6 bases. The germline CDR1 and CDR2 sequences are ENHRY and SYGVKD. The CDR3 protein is CANSGQQGNEQFF. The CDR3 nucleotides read TGTGCCAACTCGGGACAGCAAGGCAATGAGCAGTTCTTC.

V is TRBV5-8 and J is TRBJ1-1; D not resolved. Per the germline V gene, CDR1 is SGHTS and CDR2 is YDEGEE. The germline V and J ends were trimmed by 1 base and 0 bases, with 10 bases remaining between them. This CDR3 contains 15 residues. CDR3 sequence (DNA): TGTGCCAGCAGCTTGCGTAGTCTCATGAACACTGAAGCTTTCTTT. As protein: CASSLRSLMNTEAFF.

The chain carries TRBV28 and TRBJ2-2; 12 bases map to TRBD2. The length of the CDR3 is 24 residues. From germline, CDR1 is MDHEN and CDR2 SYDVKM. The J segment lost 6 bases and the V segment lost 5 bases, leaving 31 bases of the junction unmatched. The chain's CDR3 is CASSPGGPWGTSSGRAPFPGELFF. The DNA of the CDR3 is TGTGCCAGCAGTCCCGGGGGCCCATGGGGGACCTCTAGCGGGAGGGCCCCGTTCCCCGGGGAGCTGTTTTTT.

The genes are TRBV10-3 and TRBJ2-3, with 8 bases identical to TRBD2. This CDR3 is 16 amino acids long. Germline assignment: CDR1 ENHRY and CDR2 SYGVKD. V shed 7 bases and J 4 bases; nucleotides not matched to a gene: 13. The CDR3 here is CAINPGLVFLPDTQYF. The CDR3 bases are TGTGCCATCAATCCGGGACTAGTTTTTCTCCCAGATACGCAGTATTTT.

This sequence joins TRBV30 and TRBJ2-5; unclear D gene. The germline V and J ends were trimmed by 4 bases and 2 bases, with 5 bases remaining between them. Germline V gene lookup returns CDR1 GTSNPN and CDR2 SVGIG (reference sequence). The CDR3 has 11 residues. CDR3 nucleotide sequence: TGTGCCTGGAAGGGTCAAGAGACCCAGTACTTC. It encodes CAWKGQETQYF.

CDR3 in amino acids: CAWSVGVSGANVLTF. The CDR3 DNA reads as TGTGCCTGGAGTGTAGGGGTCTCTGGGGCCAACGTCCTGACTTTC. J is TRBJ2-6 and V is TRBV30; TRBD1 is a possible D gene (5 bases). V was shortened by 0 bases and J by 0 bases, with 6 bases between the two germline ends. The CDR3 has 15 amino acids. The germline V gene encodes CDR1 GTSNPN and CDR2 SVGIG (reference sequence).

DNA of the CDR3: TGTGCCAGCAGCTTAGCGCGGGACAGGAGCAATCAGCCCCAGCATTTT. Translating it yields CASSLARDRSNQPQHF. The rearrangement uses TRBV7-2 and TRBJ1-5, with 8 positions matching TRBD1. Germline V gene lookup returns CDR1 SGHTA and CDR2 FQGNSA. V lost 0 bases, J lost 1 base, and 2 bases stayed unmatched. CDR3 length: 16 residues.

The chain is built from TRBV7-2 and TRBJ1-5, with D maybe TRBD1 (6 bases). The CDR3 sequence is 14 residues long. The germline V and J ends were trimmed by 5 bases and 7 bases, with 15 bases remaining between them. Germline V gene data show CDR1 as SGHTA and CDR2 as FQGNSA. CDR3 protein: CASSPRRGAQPQHF. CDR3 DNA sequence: TGTGCCAGCAGCCCAAGGAGGGGGGCGCAGCCCCAGCATTTT.

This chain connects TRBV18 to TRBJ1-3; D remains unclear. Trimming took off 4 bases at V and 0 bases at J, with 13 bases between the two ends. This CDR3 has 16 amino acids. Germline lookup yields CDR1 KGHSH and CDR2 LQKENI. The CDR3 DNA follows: TGTGCCAGCTCACAAGCGACTGCCCTCTCTGGAAACACCATATATTTT. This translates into CASSQATALSGNTIYF.

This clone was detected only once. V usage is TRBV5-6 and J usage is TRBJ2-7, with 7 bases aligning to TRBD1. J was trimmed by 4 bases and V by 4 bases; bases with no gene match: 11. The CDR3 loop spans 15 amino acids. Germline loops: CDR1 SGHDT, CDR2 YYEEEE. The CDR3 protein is CASSLSDRRLYEQYF. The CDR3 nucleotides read TGTGCCAGCAGCCTATCGGACAGGAGACTTTACGAGCAGTACTTC.

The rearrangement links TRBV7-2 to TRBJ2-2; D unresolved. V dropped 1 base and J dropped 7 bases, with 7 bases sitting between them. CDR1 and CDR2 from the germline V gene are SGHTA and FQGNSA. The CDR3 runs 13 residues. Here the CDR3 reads CASSLVVVGELFF. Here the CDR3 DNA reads TGTGCCAGCAGCTTAGTAGTAGTCGGGGAGCTGTTTTTT.

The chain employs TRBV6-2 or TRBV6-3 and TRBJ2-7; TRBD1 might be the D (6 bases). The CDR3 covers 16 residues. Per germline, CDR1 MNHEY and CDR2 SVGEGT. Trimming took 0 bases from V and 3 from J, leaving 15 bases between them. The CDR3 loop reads CASSYSNPGTIYEQYF. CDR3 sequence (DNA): TGTGCCAGCAGTTACTCGAACCCCGGGACAATCTACGAGCAGTACTTC.

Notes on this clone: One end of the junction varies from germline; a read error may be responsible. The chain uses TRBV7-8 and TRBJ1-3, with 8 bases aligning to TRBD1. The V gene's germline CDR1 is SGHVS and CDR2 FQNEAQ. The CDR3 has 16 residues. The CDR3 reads CANSLAGGVTGNTIYF. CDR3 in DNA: TGTGCCAACAGCCTTGCAGGGGGCGTAACTGGAAACACCATATATTTT.

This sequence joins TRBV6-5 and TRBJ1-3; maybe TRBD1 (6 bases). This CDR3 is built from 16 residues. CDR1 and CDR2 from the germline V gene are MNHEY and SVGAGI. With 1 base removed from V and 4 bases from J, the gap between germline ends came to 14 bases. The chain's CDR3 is CASSYFIQGVGNTIYF. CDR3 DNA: TGTGCCAGCAGTTACTTTATACAGGGAGTCGGAAACACCATATATTTT.

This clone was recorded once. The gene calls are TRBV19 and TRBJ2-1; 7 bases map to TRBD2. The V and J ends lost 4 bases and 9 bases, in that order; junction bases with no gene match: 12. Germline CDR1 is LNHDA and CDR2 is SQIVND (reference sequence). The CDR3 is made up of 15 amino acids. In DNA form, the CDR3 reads TGTGCCAGTAGTACTCGGGCGGGAGCGGTCGGTGAGCAGTTCTTC. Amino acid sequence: CASSTRAGAVGEQFF.

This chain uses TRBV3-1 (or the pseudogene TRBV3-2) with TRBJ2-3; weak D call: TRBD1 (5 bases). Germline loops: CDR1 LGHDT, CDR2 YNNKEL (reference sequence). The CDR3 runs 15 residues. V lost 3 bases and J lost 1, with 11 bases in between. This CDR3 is CASSHRQIRTDTQYF. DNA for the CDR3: TGTGCCAGCAGCCACAGACAGATACGCACAGATACGCAGTATTTT.

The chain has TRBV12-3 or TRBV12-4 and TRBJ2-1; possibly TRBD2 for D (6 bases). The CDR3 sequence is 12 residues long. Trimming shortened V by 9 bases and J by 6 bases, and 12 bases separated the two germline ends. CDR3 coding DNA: TGTGCCAGTAATCGGGAGATCAATGAGCAGTTCTTC. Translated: CASNREINEQFF.

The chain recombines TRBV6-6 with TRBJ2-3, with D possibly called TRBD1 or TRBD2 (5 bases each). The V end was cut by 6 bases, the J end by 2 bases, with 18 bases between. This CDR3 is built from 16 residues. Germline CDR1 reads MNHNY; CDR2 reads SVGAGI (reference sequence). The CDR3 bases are TGTGCCAGCAGCTCGACGGGGTTGACAGTCACAGATACGCAGTATTTT. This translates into CASSSTGLTVTDTQYF.

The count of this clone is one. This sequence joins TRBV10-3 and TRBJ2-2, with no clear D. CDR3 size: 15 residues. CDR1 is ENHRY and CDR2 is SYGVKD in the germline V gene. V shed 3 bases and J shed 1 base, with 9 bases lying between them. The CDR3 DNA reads TGTGCCATCAGTGACGGGCAGAAGAACACCGGGGAGCTGTTTTTT. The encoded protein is CAISDGQKNTGELFF.